This T cell receptor (beta chain) comes out of a study of blood T cell repertoires in COVID-19. About the study: Sites in the United States, Italy and Spain provided acute and convalescent COVID-19 samples. The cDNA or gDNA used as material had been derived from T cells, B-cell-depleted T cells, or PBMCs.

The authors' processing: Estimation of nucleated cell counts was performed using reference gene primer amplification. Sequencing used immunoSEQ multiplex PCR; TCRdb keeps in-frame clones, though not all of them. V and J calls plus clone size are reproduced from that table; the DNA served to infer D and trimming. The repertoire holds around 130,000 clones, roughly four fifths seen once, with roughly an eighth in the top ten. This CDR3 has 14 residues. The germline V gene has CDR1 MNHEY and CDR2 SVGAGI. V was pared by 7 bases and J by 6 bases, with 15 bases between. This TCR derives from a human donor in a cohort sampled during active COVID-19. The chain is built from TRBV6-5 and TRBJ2-2; D perhaps matches TRBD2 (5 bases). The sequencing input was peripheral blood. The CDR3 spells CASTLTRNAGELFF. CDR3 bases: TGTGCCAGCACCCTCACTAGAAACGCCGGGGAGCTGTTTTTT.